This T cell receptor (beta chain) was identified in a study of control samples from healthy donors and cancer patients. Sequenced by immunoSEQ multiplex PCR; TCRdb stores in-frame clones only, minus some. The table includes roughly 92,000 clones, 85% to 90% detected once. Looked up from germline, CDR1 is MNHNY and CDR2 is SVGAGI (reference sequence). CDR3 size: 15 residues. V gave up 6 bases and J gave up 1 base; unmatched junction bases: 8. Sequencing was done on a sample of blood. The clonotype originates from an older woman in good health. This sequence joins TRBV6-6 and TRBJ2-7; TRBD2 agrees at 8 bases. CDR3 nucleotides: TGTGCCAGCAGCTTAAGCGGGAGTACTTCCTACGAGCAGTACTTC. This encodes CASSLSGSTSYEQYF.